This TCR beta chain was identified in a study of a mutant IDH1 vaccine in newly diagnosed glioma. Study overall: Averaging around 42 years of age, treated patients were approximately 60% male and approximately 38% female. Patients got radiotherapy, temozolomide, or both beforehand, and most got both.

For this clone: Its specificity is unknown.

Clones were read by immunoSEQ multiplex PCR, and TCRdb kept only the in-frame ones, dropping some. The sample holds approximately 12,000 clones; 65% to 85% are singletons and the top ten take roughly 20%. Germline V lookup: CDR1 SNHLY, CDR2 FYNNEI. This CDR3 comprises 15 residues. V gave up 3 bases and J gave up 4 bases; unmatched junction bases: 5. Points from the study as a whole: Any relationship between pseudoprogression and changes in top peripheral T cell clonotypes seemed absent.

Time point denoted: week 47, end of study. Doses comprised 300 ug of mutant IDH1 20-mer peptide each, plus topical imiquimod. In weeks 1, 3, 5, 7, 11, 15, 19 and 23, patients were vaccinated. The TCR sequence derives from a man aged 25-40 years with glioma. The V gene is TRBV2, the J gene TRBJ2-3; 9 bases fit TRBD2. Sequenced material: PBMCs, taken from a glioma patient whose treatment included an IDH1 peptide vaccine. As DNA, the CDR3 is TGTGCCAGCAGTGATAGCGGGAGAATCGCAGATACGCAGTATTTT. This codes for CASSDSGRIADTQYF.